One and the same sample provided the 28 T cell receptor beta chains below, sequenced in a study of blood T cell repertoires in COVID-19. This table comes from immunoSEQ multiplex PCR, and its TCRdb copy is limited to in-frame clones, with some not included. Of roughly 150,000 clones in the sample, approximately 80% are singletons; the top ten hold approximately 3.6%. The specimen sequenced was PBMCs or T cells enriched from blood (not recorded which). These receptors were taken from a woman aged 60 to 75 who had recovered from COVID-19.

The CDR3 region has the DNA TGTGCCATCCCCGGGGGGCACCGTGAAGCTTTCTTT. Encoded protein: CAIPGGHREAFF. The chain couples TRBV19 to TRBJ1-1; a weak D match, TRBD1 (6 bases). The CDR3 covers 12 residues. Germline lookup yields CDR1 LNHDA and CDR2 SQIVND (reference sequence). V was cut by 10 bases and J by 7 bases, with 16 bases left in between.

The chain employs TRBV3-1 (or the pseudogene TRBV3-2) and TRBJ2-3, with 8 bases fitting TRBD2. Germline V gene lookup returns CDR1 LGHDT and CDR2 YNNKEL (reference sequence). V lost 4 bases to trimming and J lost 4 bases; unmatched junction nucleotides: 13. The length of the CDR3 is 17 residues. The CDR3 coding sequence is TGTGCCAGCAGCCGATTTTCGGAAGCCGGGGGGGCAGATACGCAGTATTTT. This translates into CASSRFSEAGGADTQYF.

The chain combines TRBV19 with TRBJ2-1; 7 bases agree with TRBD2. The V segment lost 3 bases and the J segment 2 bases; nucleotides outside the gene matches: 4. The CDR3 totals 15 residues. Germline CDR1 reads LNHDA; CDR2 reads SQIVND (reference sequence). The CDR3 sequence is CASSIQAGAYNEQFF. CDR3 coding DNA: TGTGCCAGTAGTATTCAGGCGGGGGCCTACAATGAGCAGTTCTTC.

The J gene is TRBJ2-4, the V gene TRBV19; 10 positions agree with TRBD1. V was clipped by 5 bases and J by 3 bases; unmatched bases: 4. Germline V gene sequence: CDR1 LNHDA, CDR2 SQIVND (reference sequence). CDR3 length: 15 residues. CDR3 bases: TGTGCCAGTAGTTTCGGACAGGGGGTCAAAAACATTCAGTACTTC. Its translation is CASSFGQGVKNIQYF.

This CDR3 is CATSRGISTGLSGNTIYF. For the CDR3, the DNA is TGTGCCACCAGCAGAGGTATTTCGACAGGACTCTCTGGAAACACCATATATTTT. V gene TRBV15 combines with J gene TRBJ1-3; tentatively, D is TRBD1 (6 bases). V was pared by 1 base and J by 0 bases, with 16 bases between. The CDR3 loop spans 18 amino acids. Germline CDR1 reads LNHNV; CDR2 reads YYDKDF (reference sequence).

The rearrangement links TRBV5-1 to TRBJ1-3; 8 bases are a match to TRBD1. The CDR3 spans 15 residues. CDR1 and CDR2 (germline): SGHRS, YFSETQ. V gave up 4 bases and J gave up 4 bases; unmatched junction bases: 7. The CDR3 DNA is TGCGCCAGCAGCGCAACGACAGGGGTCGGAAACACCATATATTTT. Its protein is CASSATTGVGNTIYF.

The CDR3 DNA reads TGTGCCAGCAGCTCGGAGGTGGGACAGGGTTCCAATGAGCAGTTCTTC. This encodes CASSSEVGQGSNEQFF. This sequence joins TRBV5-4 and TRBJ2-1; 9 nucleotides agree with TRBD1. Germline trimming cut 3 bases from V and 6 bases from J; bases unmatched to any gene: 10. The CDR3 covers 16 residues. CDR1 is SGHNT and CDR2 is YYREEE in the germline V gene (reference sequence).

There are a few counts of this clone. The junction departs from the called germline gene at one end, perhaps through a read error. The V call is TRBV12-3 or TRBV12-4, the J call TRBJ1-2; 7 bases agree with TRBD1. The CDR3 is 11 amino acids. CDR3 region: CASSRRQGDFF. The CDR3 DNA reads TGTGCCAGCAGTCGCCGACAGGGAGACTTCTTC.

This clone was found once. The chain couples TRBV30 to TRBJ1-1; TRBD1 matches at 7 bases. Looked up from germline, CDR1 is GTSNPN and CDR2 is SVGIG (reference sequence). With V trimmed by 2 bases and J by 0 bases, 3 bases remained unmatched. This CDR3 is 14 amino acids long. The CDR3 loop is CAWSSRGMNTEAFF. The CDR3 DNA reads TGTGCCTGGAGTTCCAGGGGGATGAACACTGAAGCTTTCTTT.

The rearrangement uses TRBV3-1 (or the pseudogene TRBV3-2) and TRBJ1-2; the D is unclear. CDR3 size: 15 residues. V was clipped by 4 bases and J by 8 bases, with 20 bases between them. The germline CDR1 and CDR2 sequences are LGHDT and YNNKEL (reference sequence). The CDR3 DNA is TGTGCCAGCAGCCCTGCAAGCGCATCCTTAATGGGCTACACCTTC. Its protein product is CASSPASASLMGYTF.

The rearrangement joins TRBV13 to TRBJ1-2, with TRBD1 matching over 9 bases. CDR3 length: 16 amino acids. V lost 5 bases to trimming and J lost 6 bases; unmatched junction nucleotides: 13. Per the germline V gene, CDR1 is PRHDT and CDR2 is FYEKMQ (reference sequence). The CDR3: CASSGHVQGAYDGYTF. Written as DNA, the CDR3 is TGTGCCAGCAGCGGCCACGTACAGGGGGCCTATGATGGCTACACCTTC.

V gene TRBV5-1 combines with J gene TRBJ2-7; 11 bases line up with TRBD2. Germline values: CDR1 SGHRS, CDR2 YFSETQ. The CDR3 loop spans 18 amino acids. Trimming cost V 3 bases and J 4 bases; bases outside gene matches: 15. CDR3 region: CASSWLSGLADVKYEQYF. The CDR3 coding sequence is TGCGCCAGCAGCTGGCTATCGGGACTAGCGGACGTAAAATACGAGCAGTACTTC.

V gene TRBV24-1 combines with J gene TRBJ2-1; 8 nucleotides align to TRBD1. Germline V gene sequence: CDR1 KGHDR, CDR2 SFDVKD. CDR3 length: 15 residues. V was clipped by 2 bases and J by 5 bases; unmatched bases: 4. The CDR3 spells CATSDSDRADNEQFF. The CDR3 DNA sequence: TGTGCCACCAGTGATTCGGACAGGGCCGACAATGAGCAGTTCTTC.

The chain has TRBV7-2 and TRBJ2-5; 8 bases are shared with TRBD1. V shed 2 bases, J shed 4 bases, and the junction held 9 bases outside the gene matches. CDR3 length equals 16 residues. Germline CDR1 and CDR2: SGHTA and FQGNSA. This CDR3 reads CASSLPTGGEVETQYF. CDR3 bases: TGTGCCAGCAGCTTACCCACAGGGGGTGAAGTAGAGACCCAGTACTTC.

This sequence joins TRBV19 and TRBJ2-3; 8 bases line up with TRBD1. The V segment lost 6 bases and the J segment 3 bases; nucleotides outside the gene matches: 8. The CDR3 loop spans 15 amino acids. Germline V gene lookup returns CDR1 LNHDA and CDR2 SQIVND (reference sequence). CDR3 in amino acids: CASSHRGLRTDTQYF. CDR3 DNA: TGTGCCAGTAGCCACAGGGGGTTACGAACAGATACGCAGTATTTT.

This clone was detected a few times. The CDR3 here is CATSHAGARQPQHF. In DNA, the CDR3 is TGTGCCACCAGCCACGCAGGGGCGCGGCAGCCCCAGCATTTT. The chain uses TRBV24-1 and TRBJ1-5, with D possibly being TRBD1 (6 bases). The V and J ends lost 7 bases and 7 bases respectively, with 16 bases between them. Germline CDR1 is KGHDR and CDR2 is SFDVKD. The CDR3 has 14 amino acids.

This clone was recorded only once. CDR3 DNA sequence: TGCGCCAGCAGTGATTGGCAGGGGCCAAATCAGCCCCAGCATTTT. Translated: CASSDWQGPNQPQHF. The chain carries TRBV10-2 and TRBJ1-5; possibly TRBD1 for D (6 bases). Germline-derived CDR1 and CDR2 are WSHSY and SAAADI. Trimming stripped 3 bases from V and 4 bases from J, with 13 bases between. CDR3 length: 15 residues.

V and J are TRBV11-3 and TRBJ2-2; TRBD2 agrees at 9 bases. The length of the CDR3 is 17 residues. CDR1 SGHNT and CDR2 YENEEA come from the germline V gene. The V segment lost 4 bases and the J segment 4 bases; nucleotides outside the gene matches: 10. The CDR3 spells CASSYRATAGGTGELFF. DNA of the CDR3: TGTGCCAGCAGCTATCGGGCGACAGCGGGGGGCACCGGGGAGCTGTTTTTT.

This rearrangement joins TRBV30 to TRBJ2-5; TRBD2 matches 9 bases. Germline CDR1 reads GTSNPN; CDR2 reads SVGIG (reference sequence). The CDR3 has 16 amino acids. The V segment lost 1 base and the J segment 5 bases; nucleotides outside the gene matches: 11. The CDR3 DNA reads TGTGCCTGGAGTGGAAACGGACTAGCGTCGGGGGAGACCCAGTACTTC. Protein: CAWSGNGLASGETQYF.

This rearrangement joins TRBV12-3 or TRBV12-4 to TRBJ2-7; maybe TRBD2 (6 bases). The ends were cut back, 6 bases at V and 5 bases at J, with 11 bases in the middle. This CDR3 region has 12 residues. The DNA for the CDR3 is TGTGCCAGCAGCCCATGGGGGGACGAGCAGTACTTC. Its translation is CASSPWGDEQYF.

The chain combines TRBV10-2 with TRBJ1-4, with TRBD1 as a possible D gene (6 bases). The CDR3 is 12 amino acids. Trimming left V 6 bases short and J 6 bases short, with 8 bases between. The germline V gene has CDR1 WSHSY and CDR2 SAAADI. The CDR3 DNA follows: TGCGCCAGCAGACAGGGTTATGAAAAACTGTTTTTT. It codes for CASRQGYEKLFF.

This clone was observed a handful of times. The gene calls are TRBV6-5 and TRBJ1-3; no clear D gene. Trimming removed 8 bases at V and 6 bases at J, with 8 bases between. Germline V CDR1 and CDR2: MNHEY, SVGAGI. The CDR3 consists of 11 residues. CDR3 coding DNA: TGTGCCAGCCTTGCGCTAAACACCATATATTTT. It codes for CASLALNTIYF.

This clone is a singleton in its sample. One end of the junction does not line up with germline, which may come from a read error. This chain joins TRBV9 and TRBJ1-6; D is possibly TRBD1 (6 bases). The CDR3 is made up of 14 amino acids. Germline V CDR1 and CDR2: SGDLS, YYNGEE. CDR3 residues: CASSATGANSPLHF. CDR3 bases: TGTGCCAGCAGCGCGACAGGTGCTAATTCCCCCCTCCACTTT.

This clone has a handful of counts. One end of the junction fails to match germline, which may point to a read error. J is TRBJ1-4 and V is TRBV30, with 8 bases aligning to TRBD1. The CDR3 totals 14 residues. In germline, CDR1 is GTSNPN, CDR2 SVGIG (reference sequence). As DNA, the CDR3 is TGTGCCTGGGGTGTCCAGGGGGCGAACGGAAAACTGTTTTTT. This codes for CAWGVQGANGKLFF.

The chain carries TRBV19 and TRBJ2-5, with a possible D match to TRBD2 (6 bases). This CDR3 is 14 amino acids long. CDR1 and CDR2 from the germline V gene are LNHDA and SQIVND (reference sequence). V dropped 3 bases and J dropped 6 bases, with 14 bases sitting between them. The CDR3 DNA follows: TGTGCCAGTAGTATTAGCGGCCCTTACCAGACCCAGTACTTC. Translating gives CASSISGPYQTQYF.

The V and J genes are TRBV10-1 and TRBJ2-1, with 10 bases lining up with TRBD2. Germline lookup yields CDR1 WNHNN and CDR2 SYGVQD (reference sequence). Losses at the gene ends were 4 bases for V and 8 bases for J; bases not matched to a gene: 8. The length of the CDR3 is 15 residues. CDR3 in amino acids: CASSAPSGGDDEQFF. The CDR3 nucleotides read TGCGCCAGCAGTGCGCCTAGCGGGGGAGACGATGAGCAGTTCTTC.

The V and J genes are TRBV19 and TRBJ2-1; possible D gene TRBD1, 6 bases. The CDR3 is 16 amino acids. V dropped 3 bases and J dropped 2 bases, with 14 bases sitting between them. CDR1 and CDR2 from the germline V gene are LNHDA and SQIVND (reference sequence). The CDR3 bases are TGTGCCAGTAGTATGGCCATGGGGGCCCCCTACAATGAGCAGTTCTTC. Its protein product is CASSMAMGAPYNEQFF.

This sequence joins TRBV11-3 and TRBJ1-5; unclear D gene. CDR1 and CDR2 from the germline V gene are SGHNT and YENEEA. The ends were cut back, 6 bases at V and 0 bases at J, with 15 bases in the middle. The CDR3 runs 16 residues. The CDR3 DNA sequence: TGTGCCAGCAGGGCCCCGGAGAACTATAGCAATCAGCCCCAGCATTTT. Translation gives CASRAPENYSNQPQHF.